The following is a T cell receptor (beta chain) sequence with its context. This clone was detected only once. Its antigen specificity is not known. No base-level quality is on record; no much larger clone is a single base apart. To prepare the library, the immunoSEQ multiplex PCR assay was applied. For most patients, genomic DNA was isolated with the Qiagen DNeasy Blood and Tissue Kit and shipped frozen to Adaptive Biotechnologies for TCR sequencing. For most patients, genomic DNA was subjected to high-throughput TCR-beta CDR3 sequencing by Adaptive Biotechnologies. The authors' analysis ran thus. TCR sequencing data for around 19 patients were retrieved from Adaptive's ImmunoSEQ software; three other patients were processed with MiXCR and VDJtools. CD4 versus CD8 sorting errors were corrected by removing sequences found in both subsets at a frequency ratio below 5:1. CDR3 nucleotide sequences shared between donor and recipient were removed because the origin of such sequences could not be assigned. At least 2-fold expansion over unstimulated cells and a minimum CFSE-low frequency of 0.002% (template counts) or 0.001% (read counts) were required for clones to be classified as alloreactive. Mappable clones were those detected in sequenced pre-transplant spleen, lymph node, or MLR CFSE-low populations of the donor or recipient. Cumulative frequency of alloreactive clones was calculated as a percentage of all sequences weighted by copy number. TCRdb retrieved this table from immuneACCESS and kept in-frame rearrangements only. Not all clones are present; in checked studies, unresolved V genes account for under half, and no reason is known for the remainder. V, J and clone size are those of that table, while D and trimming were read from the DNA. The sample table lists about 99,000 clones, roughly 92% of them with a count of one. The leading ten clones occupy around 0.07% of the sample.

This specimen's time point label, per the study, means: cells obtained before transplantation from donor or recipient. CD3+CD4+ and CD3+CD8+ populations were FACS-sorted from unstimulated pre-transplant donor and recipient cells taken from spleen or lymph nodes. The record originates from a study of graft-versus-host responses after intestinal transplantation (dated by TCRdb to the early 2020s). A note on the overall study: The transplants that recipients got were multivisceral, liver-intestinal, or isolated intestinal. Every recipient was given anti-thymocyte globulin induction, followed by around three years of maintenance tacrolimus and steroids. Graft-versus-host and host-versus-graft alloreactive T cell clones were tracked in the graft, circulation and bone marrow after intestinal transplantation using bulk TCR-beta CDR3 sequencing. To identify alloreactive clones, pre-transplant mixed lymphocyte reaction products were sequenced and compared with unstimulated pre-transplant donor and recipient T cells. A cohort of about 25 intestinal transplant recipients, including one retransplant, was enrolled, and a few patients lacking pretransplant specimens were excluded. A peak of at least 4% donor T cells among recipient peripheral blood mononuclear cells was the definition used for donor T cell macrochimerism. Instead of going to the commercial service, samples from a few later patients were sequenced in-house on an Illumina MiSeq and processed with MiXCR.

Here is what the overall study found, with its caveats: GvH clones were detected in recipient bone marrow, and some of these GvH clones were observed earlier in ileal mucosa or blood, consistent with an intestinal mucosal origin. The relatively low number and heterogeneity of intestinal transplant patients limited the conclusions. Early after transplant, peak levels of circulating GvH clones were associated with declines in HvG clones. High GvH to HvG T cell clonal ratios were observed in the allografts of patients with donor T cell macrochimerism.

This sequence originates from a human donor who was the organ donor for an intestinal transplant. The material was unstimulated CD8+ T cells sorted from spleen or lymph node cells, obtained before transplant.

CDR3 protein: CSATMNTEAFF. The nucleotides are TGCAGTGCTACTATGAACACTGAAGCTTTCTTT. Recombination linked TRBV20-1 to TRBJ1-1; the D segment cannot be called with confidence. Trimming takes 4 bases from V and 0 bases from J, and the germline ends sit 3 bases apart. The CDR1 and CDR2 encoded by the germline V gene (reference sequence) are DFQATT and SNEGSKA. CDR3 length: 11 amino acids, cysteine to phenylalanine. Kept here is only the CDR3 DNA, which spans 33 bases and is read in frame from base 1.